Below, 3 T cell receptor beta chains from the same sample are listed, as sequenced in a study of breast tumors, draining lymph nodes, adjacent tissues. Breast cancer patients provided tissue from their axillary draining lymph nodes. TCRdb re-called the multiplex PCR reads through MiXCR, storing one row per CDR3 protein. The profile covers 150,000 to 200,000 distinct CDR3 sequences, with about 34% appearing a single time and 3.8% taken by the ten largest. Sequencing was performed on axillary lymph node tissue. The receptor source for this set is a female donor with breast cancer. Some clones in this sample may be carry-over from other donors' samples.

The chain combines TRBV5-6 with TRBJ2-3; TRBD2 agrees at 9 bases. J gave up 2 bases and V 3 bases, and 10 bases lay outside the gene matches. The V gene's germline CDR1 is SGHDT and CDR2 YYEEEE. This CDR3 has 17 residues. The CDR3 reads CASSSPGLAGITDTQYF. CDR3 nucleotide sequence: TGTGCCAGCAGCTCACCCGGGCTAGCGGGGATCACAGATACGCAGTATTTT.

In the case of this clonotype: The CDR3 end shows no conserved phenylalanine or tryptophan, and so a read error is likely. The DNA is left out, because the CDR3 cannot be placed on it with certainty; the CDR3 is given as TCRdb lists it. The rearrangement uses TRBV28 and TRBJ1-5; TRBD1, the table's D call, was not compared with the DNA. Germline loops: CDR1 MDHEN, CDR2 SYDVKM. Both ends counted, the CDR3 spans 8 residues. The chain's CDR3 is CASSPRVI.

This clonotype appeared many times. V gene TRBV10-2 combines with J gene TRBJ2-3; D is ambiguous. Germline values: CDR1 WSHSY, CDR2 SAAADI. V lost 5 bases to trimming and J lost 2 bases, with 11 bases between them. This CDR3 comprises 14 residues. The DNA of the CDR3 is TGCGCCAGCAGTAGTAGCCCCATCACAGATACGCAGTATTTT. Protein sequence: CASSSSPITDTQYF.